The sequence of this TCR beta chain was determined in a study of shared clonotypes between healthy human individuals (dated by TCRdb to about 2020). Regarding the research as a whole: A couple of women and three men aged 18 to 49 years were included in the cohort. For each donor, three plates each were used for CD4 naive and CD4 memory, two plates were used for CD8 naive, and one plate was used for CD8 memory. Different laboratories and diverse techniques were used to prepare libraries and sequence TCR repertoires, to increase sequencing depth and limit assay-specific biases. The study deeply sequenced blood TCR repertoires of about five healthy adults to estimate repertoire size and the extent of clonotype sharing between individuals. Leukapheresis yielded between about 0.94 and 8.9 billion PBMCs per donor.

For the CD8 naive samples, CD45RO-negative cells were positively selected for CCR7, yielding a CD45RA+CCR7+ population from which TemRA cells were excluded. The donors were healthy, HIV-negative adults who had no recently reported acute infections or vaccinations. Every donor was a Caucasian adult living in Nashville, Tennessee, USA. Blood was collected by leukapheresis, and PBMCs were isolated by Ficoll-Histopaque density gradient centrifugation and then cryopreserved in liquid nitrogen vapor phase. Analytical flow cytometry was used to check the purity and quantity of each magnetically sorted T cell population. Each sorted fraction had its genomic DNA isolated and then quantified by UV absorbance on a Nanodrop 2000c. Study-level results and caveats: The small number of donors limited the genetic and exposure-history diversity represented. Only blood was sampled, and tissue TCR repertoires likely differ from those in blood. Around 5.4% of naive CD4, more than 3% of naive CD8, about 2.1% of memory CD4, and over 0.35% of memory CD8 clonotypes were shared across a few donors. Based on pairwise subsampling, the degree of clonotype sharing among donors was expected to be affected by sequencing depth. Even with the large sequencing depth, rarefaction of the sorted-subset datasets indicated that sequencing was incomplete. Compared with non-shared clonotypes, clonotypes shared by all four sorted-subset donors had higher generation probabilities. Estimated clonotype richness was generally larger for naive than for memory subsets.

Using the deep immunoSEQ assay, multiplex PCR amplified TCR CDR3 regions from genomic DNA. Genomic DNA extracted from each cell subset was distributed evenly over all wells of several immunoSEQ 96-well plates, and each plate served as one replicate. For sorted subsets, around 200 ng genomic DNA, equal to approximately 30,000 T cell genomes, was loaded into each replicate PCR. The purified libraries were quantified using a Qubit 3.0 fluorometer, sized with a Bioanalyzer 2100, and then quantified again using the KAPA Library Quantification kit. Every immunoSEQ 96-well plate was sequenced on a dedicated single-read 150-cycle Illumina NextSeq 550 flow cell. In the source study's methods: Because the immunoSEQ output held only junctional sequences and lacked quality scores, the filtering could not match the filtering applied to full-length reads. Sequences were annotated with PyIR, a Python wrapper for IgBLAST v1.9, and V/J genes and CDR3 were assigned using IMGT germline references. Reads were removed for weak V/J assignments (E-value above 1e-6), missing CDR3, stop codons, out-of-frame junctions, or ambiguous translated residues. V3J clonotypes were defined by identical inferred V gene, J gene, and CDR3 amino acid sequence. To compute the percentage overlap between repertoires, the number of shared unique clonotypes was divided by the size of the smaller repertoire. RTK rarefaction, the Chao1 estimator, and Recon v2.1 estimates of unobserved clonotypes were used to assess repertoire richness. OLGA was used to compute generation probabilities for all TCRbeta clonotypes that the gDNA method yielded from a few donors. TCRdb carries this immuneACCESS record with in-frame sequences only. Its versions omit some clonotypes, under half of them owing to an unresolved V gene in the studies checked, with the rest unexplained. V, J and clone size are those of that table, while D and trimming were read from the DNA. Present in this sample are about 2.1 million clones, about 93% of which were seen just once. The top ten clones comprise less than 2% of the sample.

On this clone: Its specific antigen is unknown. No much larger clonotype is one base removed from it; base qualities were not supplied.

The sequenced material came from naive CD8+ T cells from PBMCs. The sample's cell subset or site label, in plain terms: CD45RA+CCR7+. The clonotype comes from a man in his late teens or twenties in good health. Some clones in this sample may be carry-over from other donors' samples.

The encoded CDR3 is CASSLWVPTFQYNEQFF. The nucleotides are TGTGCCAGCAGTTTATGGGTCCCTACCTTCCAATACAATGAGCAGTTCTTC. The chain is assembled from TRBV27 and TRBJ2-1; a confident D gene designation cannot be given. The CDR3 runs 17 amino acids, cysteine and phenylalanine included. The only DNA kept is the CDR3, 51 bases in frame from the first base. V and J are truncated by 1 base and 4 bases respectively, leaving an intervening sequence of 17 bases. The germline V gene (reference sequence) gives CDR1 as MNHEY and CDR2 as SMNVEV.